The clone carrying this T cell receptor beta chain was seen a few times. Its antigen is unidentified. This specimen comes from a study of Graves' ophthalmopathy and Graves' hyperthyroidism. Amplification of the TCR beta CDR3 regions used RNA transcripts (as template). HTBI primers served in a first-round RT-PCR, which a second-round multiplex PCR followed. From the multiplex PCR reads, TCRdb called clonotypes with MiXCR, one entry per CDR3 protein. The data hold about 600,000 distinct CDR3 sequences, with under 45% observed a single time. Findings of the study overall: A 13-signature model separated ophthalmopathy from stable hyperthyroidism, just under 90% sensitivity, about 81% specificity. The model predicted ophthalmopathy progression with 60% to 71% sensitivity and around 72% specificity.

V lost 6 bases to trimming and J lost 2 bases, with 8 bases between them. This CDR3 has 12 amino acids. Per germline, CDR1 SGDLS and CDR2 YYNGEE. The TCR originated in an adult man with Graves' hyperthyroidism. The chain couples TRBV9 to TRBJ1-2; D unclear. The sample consisted of peripheral blood or thyroid tissue (not recorded which). CDR3 in amino acids: CASTELNYGYTF. Here the CDR3 DNA reads TGTGCCAGCACTGAATTGAACTATGGCTACACCTTC. The full variable domain, its missing parts supplied by reference TRBV9 and TRBJ1-2, is DSGVTQTPKHLITATGQRVTLRCSPRSGDLSVYWYQQSLDQGLQFLIQYYNGEERAKGNILERFSAQQFPDLHSELNLSSLELGDSALYFCASTELNYGYTFGSGTRLTVV.